The 23 T cell receptor beta chains below were found in one sample sequenced in a study of blood T cell repertoires in COVID-19 (dated by TCRdb to the early 2020s). Libraries were constructed by the immunoSEQ multiplex PCR assay. TCRdb provides this immuneACCESS table in a form limited to in-frame rearrangements. Some clones are lacking; in checked studies, under half of them reflect an unresolved V gene, and why the rest are absent is not known. The sample records over 50,000 clones, around 90% of which are singletons. Of the sample, around an eighth is held by the ten largest clones. What was sequenced was peripheral blood. The receptors were gathered from a human donor with active COVID-19. The donor label of this sample is uncertain.

This chain connects TRBV11-2 to TRBJ2-1, with TRBD1 matching 9 bases. CDR1 is SGHAT, CDR2 FQNNGV, per germline. The CDR3 has 17 amino acids. The trim removed 5 bases at V and 3 bases at J, leaving 11 bases unmatched. CDR3 protein: CASSAQGQGGVYNEQFF. In nucleotides, the CDR3 is TGTGCCAGCAGCGCCCAGGGACAGGGAGGGGTCTACAATGAGCAGTTCTTC.

CDR3 loop: CASSFNNSPLHF. CDR3 nucleotides: TGCGCCAGCAGCTTTAATAATTCACCCCTCCACTTT. The chain joins TRBV5-1 to TRBJ1-6; D unclear. V was cut by 2 bases and J by 5 bases, with 2 bases left in between. Germline-derived CDR1 and CDR2 are SGHRS and YFSETQ. The CDR3 is 12 residues long.

This sequence joins TRBV6-6 and TRBJ1-2, with 7 bases that match TRBD1. CDR1 MNHNY and CDR2 SVGAGI come from the germline V gene (reference sequence). J was trimmed by 8 bases and V by 2 bases; bases with no gene match: 8. This CDR3 is built from 14 residues. The CDR3 DNA follows: TGTGCCAGCAGTTACGGTGACAGGGCGGGCGGCTACACCTTC. Protein product: CASSYGDRAGGYTF.

The chain recombines TRBV5-7 with TRBJ1-2, with TRBD1 as a possible D gene (5 bases). TRBV5-7 is classed as an ORF, of uncertain function. The V end lost 0 bases, the J end lost 3 bases, and 15 bases lay between the germline ends. The CDR3 spans 16 residues. The DNA for the CDR3 is TGTGCCAGCAGCTTGGTTCTGGGGGAGGGTGACTATGGCTACACCTTC. Its protein is CASSLVLGEGDYGYTF.

The chain carries TRBV11-3 and TRBJ2-7; D is possibly TRBD1 (6 bases). The V gene's germline CDR1 is SGHNT and CDR2 YENEEA. With 9 bases removed from V and 0 bases from J, the gap between germline ends came to 21 bases. The CDR3 totals 16 residues. CDR3 sequence reads: CARTRAGEPSSYEQYV. For the CDR3, the DNA is TGTGCCAGGACACGGGCAGGGGAGCCGAGCTCCTACGAGCAGTACGTC.

The V and J genes are TRBV19 and TRBJ2-7, with TRBD1 as a possible D gene (6 bases). CDR1 and CDR2 (germline): LNHDA, SQIVND (reference sequence). The CDR3 is 14 amino acids. The V and J ends lost 5 bases and 2 bases respectively, with 13 bases between them. Here the CDR3 DNA reads TGTGCCAGTAGTGACAGGTTGCGGGCCTACGAGCAGTACTTC. Amino acids: CASSDRLRAYEQYF. Looking up the rest from reference TRBV19 and TRBJ2-7 gives the full variable domain: DGGITQSPKYLFRKEGQNVTLSCEQNLNHDAMYWYRQDPGQGLRLIYYSQIVNDFQKGDIAEGYSVSREKKESFPLTVTSAQKNPTAFYLCASSDRLRAYEQYFGPGTRLTVT.

The rearrangement uses TRBV6-2 or TRBV6-3 and TRBJ2-1; 9 bases are shared with TRBD2. The germline V gene has CDR1 MNHEY and CDR2 SVGEGT. J was trimmed by 2 bases and V by 4 bases; bases with no gene match: 3. The CDR3 has 15 amino acids. The DNA for the CDR3 is TGTGCCAGCAGTTCCCGACTAGCGGCCTACAATGAGCAGTTCTTC. Translation: CASSSRLAAYNEQFF.

This clone was observed a single time. The chain joins TRBV24-1 to TRBJ2-7, with 7 bases fitting TRBD2. The CDR3 spans 15 residues. The germline CDR1 and CDR2 sequences are KGHDR and SFDVKD. V was clipped by 8 bases and J by 3 bases; unmatched bases: 12. The DNA of the CDR3 is TGTGCCACCACCCCACTCCGCGGGAGAGACTACGAGCAGTACTTC. Protein product: CATTPLRGRDYEQYF.

The chain joins TRBV27 to TRBJ2-7; 7 nucleotides match TRBD1. V lost 5 bases and J lost 1; bases outside the gene matches: 20. Germline V gene data show CDR1 as MNHEY and CDR2 as SMNVEV (reference sequence). The CDR3 is 19 amino acids. The CDR3 coding sequence is TGTGCCAGCAGTAGAAGACAGGGCCTATTCTTCATCTCATCCTACGAGCAGTACTTC. It encodes CASSRRQGLFFISSYEQYF.

A few counts support this clone. The V gene is TRBV3-1 (or the pseudogene TRBV3-2), the J gene TRBJ2-3; 7 bases are shared with TRBD2. With V trimmed by 5 bases and J by 0 bases, 5 bases remained unmatched. CDR1 and CDR2 from the germline V gene are LGHDT and YNNKEL (reference sequence). This CDR3 has 15 residues. Here the CDR3 DNA reads TGTGCCAGCAGCAGTGGAGCGGGAAGCACAGATACGCAGTATTTT. As protein: CASSSGAGSTDTQYF.

The chain uses TRBV27 and TRBJ1-6; D is unclear. The CDR3 is made up of 12 amino acids. The ends were cut back, 7 bases at V and 2 bases at J, with 3 bases in the middle. In germline, CDR1 is MNHEY, CDR2 SMNVEV (reference sequence). The CDR3 reads CASTTYNSPLHF. DNA for the CDR3: TGTGCCAGCACCACCTATAATTCACCCCTCCACTTT.

This chain connects TRBV12-3 or TRBV12-4 to TRBJ2-2; D remains ambiguous. CDR3 size: 10 residues. V lost 8 bases to trimming and J lost 7 bases, with 5 bases between them. The CDR3 DNA sequence: TGTGCCAGCGGCGGCGGGGAGCTGTTTTTT. The encoded protein is CASGGGELFF.

The chain carries TRBV27 and TRBJ1-1, with D maybe TRBD1 (5 bases). The length of the CDR3 is 15 residues. Germline V gives CDR1 MNHEY, CDR2 SMNVEV (reference sequence). The V gene lost 1 base and the J gene lost 1 base, with 10 bases spanning the gap. CDR3 region: CASSLYGGSNTEAFF. Written as DNA, the CDR3 is TGTGCCAGCAGTTTATACGGGGGATCGAACACTGAAGCTTTCTTT.

This chain uses TRBV18 with TRBJ2-5; 8 nucleotides line up with TRBD1. After removal of 2 bases from V and 5 bases from J, the junction contained 7 bases not matched to a gene. CDR3 length: 15 residues. Germline V CDR1 and CDR2: KGHSH, LQKENI. DNA for the CDR3: TGTGCCAGCTCACCAAAGGACAGGGTGATGGAGACCCAGTACTTC. This sequence encodes CASSPKDRVMETQYF.

J is TRBJ2-7 and V is TRBV27, with a weak D call TRBD1 (5 bases). Germline V gene data show CDR1 as MNHEY and CDR2 as SMNVEV (reference sequence). V lost 0 bases and J lost 0, with 9 bases in between. CDR3 length: 15 residues. This CDR3 reads CASSLSRDISYEQYF. The CDR3 nucleotides are TGTGCCAGCAGTTTATCCAGGGATATCTCCTACGAGCAGTACTTC.

A single count supports this clone. This sequence joins TRBV24-1 and TRBJ2-1, with 12 bases that match TRBD2. V was pared by 2 bases and J by 3 bases, with 1 base of the junction left unmatched. The CDR3 consists of 16 residues. The germline V gene has CDR1 KGHDR and CDR2 SFDVKD. The CDR3 loop is CATSDSGLAGYNEQFF. CDR3 DNA: TGTGCCACCAGTGATTCGGGACTAGCGGGCTACAATGAGCAGTTCTTC.

CDR3 sequence reads: CASSIRTGVGTRNTGELFF. DNA of the CDR3: TGTGCCAGTAGTATCAGGACAGGGGTGGGGACTAGGAACACCGGGGAGCTGTTTTTT. The V call is TRBV19, the J call TRBJ2-2; D may be TRBD1 (9 bases). CDR1 LNHDA and CDR2 SQIVND come from the germline V gene (reference sequence). The CDR3 totals 19 residues. Between the trimmed V and J ends, which lost 3 bases and 1 base, there was a span of 21 bases. Looking up the rest from reference TRBV19 and TRBJ2-2 gives the full variable domain: DGGITQSPKYLFRKEGQNVTLSCEQNLNHDAMYWYRQDPGQGLRLIYYSQIVNDFQKGDIAEGYSVSREKKESFPLTVTSAQKNPTAFYLCASSIRTGVGTRNTGELFFGEGSRLTVL.

V and J are TRBV6-5 and TRBJ1-1, with 9 bases lining up with TRBD1. Germline V gene sequence: CDR1 MNHEY, CDR2 SVGAGI. CDR3 length equals 14 residues. J lost 3 bases, V lost 2 bases, and 1 base had no gene match. The DNA for the CDR3 is TGTGCCAGCAGTTACGGGACAGGGTACACTGAAGCTTTCTTT. It codes for CASSYGTGYTEAFF.

The chain joins TRBV15 to TRBJ1-2; D is possibly TRBD1 (5 bases). Trimming removed 5 bases at V and 6 bases at J, with 19 bases between. CDR3 length: 15 amino acids. Germline V gives CDR1 LNHNV, CDR2 YYDKDF (reference sequence). DNA of the CDR3: TGTGCCACCAGCCGCGCTTCGGCGGGGCTAGATGGCTACACCTTC. Protein product: CATSRASAGLDGYTF. Supplemented by reference TRBV15 and TRBJ1-2, the full variable domain reads DAMVIQNPRYQVTQFGKPVTLSCSQTLNHNVMYWYQQKSSQAPKLLFHYYDKDFNNEADTPDNFQSRRPNTSFCFLDIRSPGLGDTAMYLCATSRASAGLDGYTFGSGTRLTVV.

The rearrangement uses TRBV27 and TRBJ2-1; D may be TRBD2 (5 bases). CDR3 length equals 16 residues. Trimming shortened V by 5 bases and J by 9 bases, and 23 bases separated the two germline ends. The germline gives CDR1 MNHEY, CDR2 SMNVEV (reference sequence). CDR3 amino acids: CASSSLGGGRFGEQFF. DNA of the CDR3: TGTGCCAGCAGTAGTTTAGGCGGAGGACGCTTTGGTGAGCAGTTCTTC.

The gene calls are TRBV19 and TRBJ1-1; 9 bases map to TRBD1. V lost 10 bases, J lost 7 bases, and 7 bases stayed unmatched. The CDR3 has 12 amino acids. Germline CDR1 is LNHDA and CDR2 is SQIVND (reference sequence). The DNA of the CDR3 is TGTGCCACCATAACAGGGGGCCGTGAAGCTTTCTTT. Residues: CATITGGREAFF.

The chain links TRBV7-9 to TRBJ2-1; D is unresolved. The CDR3 is 11 amino acids. Germline CDR1 SEHNR, CDR2 FQNEAQ (reference sequence). V lost 5 bases and J 6 bases, leaving 5 bases between the germline ends. The CDR3 is CASSISNEQFF. The CDR3 nucleotides read TGTGCCAGCAGCATCAGCAATGAGCAGTTCTTC.

The CDR3 spells CASSPYRGRINEQYF. The CDR3 DNA sequence: TGTGCCAGCTCACCTTACAGGGGGCGCATCAACGAGCAGTACTTC. The chain joins TRBV18 to TRBJ2-7; TRBD1 agrees at 9 bases. This CDR3 has 15 residues. Germline-derived CDR1 and CDR2 are KGHSH and LQKENI. V dropped 3 bases and J dropped 5; count of bases not matched to a gene: 8.